This TCR beta chain was recovered during a study of control samples from healthy donors and cancer patients (dated by TCRdb to the early 2020s). Comment on this clone: This clone's antigen is unknown. Base qualities are missing; no much larger clone stands one base away.

The germline V gene (reference sequence) yields GTSNPN for CDR1 and SVGIG for CDR2. Relative to germline, V is missing 0 bases and J is missing 6 bases, with 2 bases of the junction outside any gene match. The CDR3, from cysteine to phenylalanine, totals 14 residues. CDR3 DNA is the only sequence kept; it has 42 bases, read in frame from the first base. Receptors were amplified or captured by the immunoSEQ multiplex PCR assay. Imported from immuneACCESS, the table was reduced by TCRdb to in-frame sequences with V and J called. These copies leave out some clones; in studies compared against another copy, an unresolved V gene accounts for under half, and the cause of the remainder is not known. The sample table records tens of thousands of clones; around 81% of these occur just once. The ten biggest clones cover roughly a fifth of the sample.

The chain joins TRBV30 to TRBJ2-1; 10 bases in the junction line up with TRBD1. The clonotype originates from a man younger than 40 in good health. Material for sequencing was blood. CDR3 reads: CAWSVGTGVNEQFF. The DNA is as follows: TGTGCCTGGAGTGTTGGGACAGGGGTCAATGAGCAGTTCTTC. The variable domain in full, with residues beyond the CDR3 obtained from the reference TRBV30 and TRBJ2-1 genes, is SQTIHQWPATLVQPVGSPLSLECTVEGTSNPNLYWYRQAAGRGLQLLFYSVGIGQISSEVPQNLSASRPQDRQFILSSKKLLLSDSGFYLCAWSVGTGVNEQFFGPGTRLTVL.